The T cell receptor (beta chain) described here comes from a study of beta chain features in type 1 diabetes. The junction had 8 bases not matched to a gene; V was cut back by 3 bases and J by 7 bases. This CDR3 is 15 amino acids long. CDR1 is SEHNR, CDR2 FQNEAQ, per germline (reference sequence). This clone was seen only a few times. Expressed TCRB transcripts were sequenced because the isolated RNA had all been reverse transcribed beforehand. Sequencing used immunoSEQ multiplex PCR; TCRdb keeps in-frame clones, though not all of them. Here the sample spans about 290,000 clones, roughly 8% being singletons.

This receptor was identified in a young woman in good health. Sequencing was carried out using central memory CD4+ T cells from blood. The chain recombines TRBV7-9 with TRBJ2-1, with TRBD1 identical over 8 bases. The CDR3 reads CASSFTTGQENEQFF. Here the CDR3 DNA reads TGTGCCAGCAGCTTTACGACGGGACAGGAAAATGAGCAGTTCTTC.